The 13 T cell receptor beta chains below come from one sample, sequenced in a study of chemoradiotherapy in HPV16-positive cancers. Using immunoSEQ multiplex PCR, the repertoire was profiled, and TCRdb retains in-frame clones only, with some absent. The data contain some 6,000 clones, around 80% of them singletons. The source was tumor tissue, collected from a patient who underwent chemoradiotherapy. All receptors derive from a human donor with HPV-associated anogenital cancer.

The chain joins TRBV6-5 to TRBJ1-4, with unresolved D. Germline assignment: CDR1 MNHEY and CDR2 SVGAGI. V was shortened by 5 bases and J by 7 bases, with 11 bases between the two germline ends. This CDR3 region has 13 residues. Written as DNA, the CDR3 is TGTGCCAGCAGTACACTTGGAGGTGAAAAACTGTTTTTT. It is translated as CASSTLGGEKLFF.

The V gene is TRBV5-1, the J gene TRBJ2-7; D not resolved. Germline values: CDR1 SGHRS, CDR2 YFSETQ. This CDR3 has 14 amino acids. The ends were cut back, 1 base at V and 2 bases at J, with 10 bases in the middle. CDR3 DNA sequence: TGCGCCAGCAGCTTGAATGTCGGAGCCTACGAGCAGTACTTC. Amino acids: CASSLNVGAYEQYF.

The rearrangement uses TRBV6-5 and TRBJ1-6; D ambiguous. V lost 0 bases and J 0 bases, leaving 6 bases between the germline ends. CDR3 length equals 16 residues. Germline V gene data show CDR1 as MNHEY and CDR2 as SVGAGI. CDR3 nucleotide sequence: TGTGCCAGCAGTTACTCGGGGATCTCCTATAATTCACCCCTCCACTTT. It is translated as CASSYSGISYNSPLHF.

This chain links TRBV5-6 with TRBJ1-4, with a possible D match to TRBD1 (6 bases). CDR1 is SGHDT and CDR2 is YYEEEE in the germline V gene. There are 15 residues in the CDR3. The V gene lost 2 bases and the J gene lost 5 bases, with 13 bases spanning the gap. CDR3 loop: CASSFMRGGNEKLFF. The DNA for the CDR3 is TGTGCCAGCAGCTTCATGAGAGGGGGGAATGAAAAACTGTTTTTT.

V is TRBV6-1 and J is TRBJ1-4, with TRBD1 matching over 7 bases. CDR1 and CDR2 from the germline V gene are MNHNS and SASEGT. J lost 12 bases, V lost 4 bases, and 8 bases had no gene match. This CDR3 is built from 13 residues. The CDR3 DNA sequence: TGTGCCAGCAGTGGGACAGGCTTGGGGGAACTGTTTTTT. Translating it yields CASSGTGLGELFF.

The chain carries TRBV9 and TRBJ2-5, with D perhaps TRBD1 or TRBD2 (5 bases each). Trimming stripped 0 bases from V and 5 bases from J, with 17 bases between. CDR1 and CDR2 from the germline V gene are SGDLS and YYNGEE. This CDR3 has 16 amino acids. As DNA, the CDR3 is TGTGCCAGCAGCGTAGGAGGCCGGGACGAGACGGAGACCCAGTACTTC. Translated, it gives CASSVGGRDETETQYF.

V and J are TRBV5-1 and TRBJ1-4; 7 bases agree with TRBD1. This CDR3 is 19 amino acids long. Germline CDR1 SGHRS, CDR2 YFSETQ. Unmatched junction bases numbered 15, after V lost 4 bases and J lost 0 bases. CDR3 sequence reads: CASSAARDSGYATNEKLFF. The CDR3 nucleotides read TGCGCCAGCAGCGCCGCCCGGGACAGTGGGTATGCAACTAATGAAAAACTGTTTTTT.

The table lists this clone with a few counts. J is TRBJ1-2 and V is TRBV28, with D possibly matching TRBD1 (5 bases). The germline V gene encodes CDR1 MDHEN and CDR2 SYDVKM. V shed 2 bases and J shed 5 bases, with 9 bases lying between them. This CDR3 comprises 13 residues. CDR3 protein: CASSLRGSYGYTF. In nucleotides, the CDR3 is TGTGCCAGCAGTTTAAGGGGAAGTTATGGCTACACCTTC.

This chain uses TRBV27 with TRBJ1-5; tentatively, D is TRBD1 (5 bases). CDR1 and CDR2 from the germline V gene are MNHEY and SMNVEV (reference sequence). The ends were cut back, 4 bases at V and 6 bases at J, with 10 bases in the middle. The CDR3 covers 13 residues. CDR3 in DNA: TGTGCCAGCAGTTGGGGGGATTTTCAGCCCCAGCATTTT. Translation: CASSWGDFQPQHF.

The chain has TRBV7-2 and TRBJ1-3; 8 bases are a match to TRBD1. CDR1 is SGHTA and CDR2 is FQGNSA in the germline V gene. The V and J ends lost 4 bases and 0 bases, in that order; junction bases with no gene match: 5. The CDR3 has 16 residues. In nucleotides, the CDR3 is TGTGCCAGCAGCTCGCAGGGGGCCATCTCTGGAAACACCATATATTTT. Protein: CASSSQGAISGNTIYF. Complete variable domain (other parts from reference TRBV7-2 and TRBJ1-3): GAGVSQSPSNKVTEKGKDVELRCDPISGHTALYWYRQSLGQGLEFLIYFQGNSAPDKSGLPSDRFSAERTGGSVSTLTIQRTQQEDSAVYLCASSSQGAISGNTIYFGEGSWLTVV.

This clone occurred once. The CDR3 nucleotides read TGTGCCAGCAGCTCGGGAGTTTTCTCCTACGAGCAGTACTTC. Its protein is CASSSGVFSYEQYF. V and J are TRBV5-6 and TRBJ2-7, with a weak D call TRBD2 (6 bases). CDR1 is SGHDT, CDR2 YYEEEE, per germline. V was cut by 3 bases and J by 0 bases, with 10 bases left in between. The CDR3 runs 14 residues.

V and J are TRBV10-2 and TRBJ1-6, with D maybe TRBD1 (5 bases). Trimming stripped 4 bases from V and 5 bases from J, with 12 bases between. CDR1 and CDR2 (germline): WSHSY, SAAADI. This CDR3 is 15 amino acids long. The CDR3 coding sequence is TGCGCCAGCAGTGCAAGACAGAGAAATAATTCACCCCTCCACTTT. As protein: CASSARQRNNSPLHF.

This clone has just one count. The rearrangement joins TRBV14 to TRBJ1-6, with a possible D match to TRBD1 (5 bases). Germline V gene lookup returns CDR1 SGHDN and CDR2 FVKESK. Trimming took off 4 bases at V and 10 bases at J, with 20 bases between the two ends. This CDR3 spans 16 amino acids. The DNA for the CDR3 is TGTGCCAGCAGCCCAAGGCTGGGGCAGAAGGGATCACCCCTCCACTTT. Protein sequence: CASSPRLGQKGSPLHF.